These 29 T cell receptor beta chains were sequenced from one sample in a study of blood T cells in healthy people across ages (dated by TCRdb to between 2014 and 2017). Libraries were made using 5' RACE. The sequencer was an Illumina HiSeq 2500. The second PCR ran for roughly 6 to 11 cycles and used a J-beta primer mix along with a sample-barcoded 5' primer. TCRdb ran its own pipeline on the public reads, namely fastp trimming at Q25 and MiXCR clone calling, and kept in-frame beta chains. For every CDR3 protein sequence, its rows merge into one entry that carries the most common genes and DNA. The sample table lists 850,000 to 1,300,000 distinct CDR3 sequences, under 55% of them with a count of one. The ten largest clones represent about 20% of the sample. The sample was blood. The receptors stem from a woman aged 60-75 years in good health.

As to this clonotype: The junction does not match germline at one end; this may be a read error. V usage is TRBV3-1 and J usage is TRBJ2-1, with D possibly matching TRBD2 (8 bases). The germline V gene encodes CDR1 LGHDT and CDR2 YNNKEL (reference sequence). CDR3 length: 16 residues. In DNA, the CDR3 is TGTGCCTGCAGCCCAGTTGGTAGCGGGGCCAGGGGGGAGCAGTTCTTC. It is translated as CACSPVGSGARGEQFF.

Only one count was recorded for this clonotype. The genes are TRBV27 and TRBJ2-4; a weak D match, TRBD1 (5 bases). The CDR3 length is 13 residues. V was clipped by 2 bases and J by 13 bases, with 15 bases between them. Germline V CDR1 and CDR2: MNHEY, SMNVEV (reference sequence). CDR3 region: CASSLLPGIEQYF. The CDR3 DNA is TGTGCCAGCAGTTTACTCCCAGGGATTGAGCAGTACTTC.

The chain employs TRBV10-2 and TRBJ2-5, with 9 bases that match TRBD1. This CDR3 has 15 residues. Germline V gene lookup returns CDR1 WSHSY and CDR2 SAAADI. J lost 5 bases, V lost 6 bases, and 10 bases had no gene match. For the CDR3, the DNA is TGCGCCAGCAGCCCAACGGGACAGGGTTTTGAGACCCAGTACTTC. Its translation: CASSPTGQGFETQYF.

The CDR3 DNA reads TGTGCCTTTTCCGGGCGAAGGGCAGATACGCAGTATTTT. Encoded protein: CAFSGRRADTQYF. The V call is TRBV5-4, the J call TRBJ2-3; no clear D. Trimming left V 10 bases short and J 4 bases short, with 16 bases between. Germline values: CDR1 SGHNT, CDR2 YYREEE (reference sequence). The CDR3 consists of 13 residues.

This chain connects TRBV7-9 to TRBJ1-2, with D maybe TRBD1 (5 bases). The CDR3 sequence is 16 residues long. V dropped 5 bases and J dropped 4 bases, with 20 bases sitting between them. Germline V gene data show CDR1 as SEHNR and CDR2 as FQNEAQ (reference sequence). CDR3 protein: CASSHSRQGSGYGYTF. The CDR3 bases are TGTGCCAGCAGCCACTCGAGGCAGGGTAGCGGCTATGGCTACACCTTC.

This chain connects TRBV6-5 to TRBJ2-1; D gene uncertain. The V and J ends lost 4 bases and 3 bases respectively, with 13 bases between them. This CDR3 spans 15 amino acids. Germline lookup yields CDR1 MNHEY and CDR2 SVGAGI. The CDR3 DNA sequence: TGTGCCAGCAGTTTGGACGCCTGGGGCTACAATGAGCAGTTCTTC. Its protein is CASSLDAWGYNEQFF.

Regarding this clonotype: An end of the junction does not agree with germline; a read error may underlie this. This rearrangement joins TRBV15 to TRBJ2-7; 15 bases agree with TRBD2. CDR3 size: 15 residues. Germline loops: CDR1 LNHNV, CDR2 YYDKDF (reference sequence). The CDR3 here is CATRRGTSGRYEQYF. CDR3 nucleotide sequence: TGTGCCACCAGAAGAGGGACTAGCGGGAGGTACGAGCAGTACTTC.

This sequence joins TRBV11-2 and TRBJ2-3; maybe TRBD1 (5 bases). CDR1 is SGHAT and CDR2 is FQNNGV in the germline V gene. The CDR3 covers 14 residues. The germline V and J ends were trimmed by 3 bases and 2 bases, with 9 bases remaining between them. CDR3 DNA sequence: TGTGCCAGCAGCTTCCAGGGCCCCACAGATACGCAGTATTTT. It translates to CASSFQGPTDTQYF.

The CDR3 bases are TGTGCCAGCAGCGTAGGTGGGGGAGCGGCCTACGAGCAGTACTTC. Encoded protein: CASSVGGGAAYEQYF. The chain uses TRBV9 and TRBJ2-7, with D perhaps assigned TRBD1 or TRBD2 (5 bases each). Germline CDR1 is SGDLS and CDR2 is YYNGEE. CDR3 size: 15 residues. The V and J ends lost 0 bases and 2 bases respectively, with 12 bases between them.

CDR3 loop: CASSGIGQGNYNEQFF. CDR3 nucleotides: TGTGCCAGCTCGGGGATCGGGCAGGGGAACTACAATGAGCAGTTCTTC. This chain joins TRBV28 and TRBJ2-1; D perhaps matches TRBD1 (6 bases). CDR3 length: 16 amino acids. The V end was cut by 8 bases, the J end by 3 bases, with 20 bases between. The germline V gene has CDR1 MDHEN and CDR2 SYDVKM.

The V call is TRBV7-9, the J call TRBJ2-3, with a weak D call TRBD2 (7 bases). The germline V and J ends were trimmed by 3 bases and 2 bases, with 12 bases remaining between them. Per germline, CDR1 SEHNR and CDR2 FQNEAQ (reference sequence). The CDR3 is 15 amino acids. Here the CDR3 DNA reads TGTGCCAGCAGCTTCGGGAGGACAGTCACAGATACGCAGTATTTT. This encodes CASSFGRTVTDTQYF.

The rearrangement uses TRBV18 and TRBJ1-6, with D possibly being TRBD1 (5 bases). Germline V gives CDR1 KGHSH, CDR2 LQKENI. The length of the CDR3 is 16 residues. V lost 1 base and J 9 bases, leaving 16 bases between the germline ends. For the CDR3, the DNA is TGTGCCAGCTCACCACAGGACACCCTAAAGGGTTCACCCCTCCACTTT. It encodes CASSPQDTLKGSPLHF.

The chain's CDR3 is CSARGGTGGSYNEQFF. CDR3 in DNA: TGCAGTGCTAGAGGCGGGACAGGGGGCTCCTACAATGAGCAGTTCTTC. This rearrangement joins TRBV20-1 to TRBJ2-1; 11 bases are shared with TRBD1. Germline CDR1 is DFQATT and CDR2 is SNEGSKA (reference sequence). Trimming took 1 base from V and 0 from J; bases not matched to a gene: 2. This CDR3 comprises 16 residues.

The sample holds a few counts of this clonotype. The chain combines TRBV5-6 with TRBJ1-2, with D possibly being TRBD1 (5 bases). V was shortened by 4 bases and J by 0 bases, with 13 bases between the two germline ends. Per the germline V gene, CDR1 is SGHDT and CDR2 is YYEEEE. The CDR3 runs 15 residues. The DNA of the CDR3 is TGTGCCAGCAGCCAAGGGGACCGCCCTAACTATGGCTACACCTTC. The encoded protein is CASSQGDRPNYGYTF.

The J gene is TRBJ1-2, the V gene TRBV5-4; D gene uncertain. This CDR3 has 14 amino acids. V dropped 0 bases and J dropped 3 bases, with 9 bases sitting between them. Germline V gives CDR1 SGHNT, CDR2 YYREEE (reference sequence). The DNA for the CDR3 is TGTGCCAGCAGCTTGGAGGCGGGTTACTATGGCTACACCTTC. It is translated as CASSLEAGYYGYTF.

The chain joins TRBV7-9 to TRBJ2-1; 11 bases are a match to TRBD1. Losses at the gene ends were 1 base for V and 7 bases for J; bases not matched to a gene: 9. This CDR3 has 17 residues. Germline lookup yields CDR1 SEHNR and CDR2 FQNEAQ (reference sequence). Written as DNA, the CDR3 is TGTGCCAGCAGCTTAGGATGGGCCGGGACAGGGGGGAATGAGCAGTTCTTC. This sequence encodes CASSLGWAGTGGNEQFF.

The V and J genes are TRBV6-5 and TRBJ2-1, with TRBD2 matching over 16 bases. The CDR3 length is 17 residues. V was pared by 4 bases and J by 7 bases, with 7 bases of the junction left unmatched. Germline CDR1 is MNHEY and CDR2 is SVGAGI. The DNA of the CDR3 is TGTGCCAGCAGTTCCGCGTGGGGACTAGCGGGAGGGAATGAGCAGTTCTTC. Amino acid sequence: CASSSAWGLAGGNEQFF.

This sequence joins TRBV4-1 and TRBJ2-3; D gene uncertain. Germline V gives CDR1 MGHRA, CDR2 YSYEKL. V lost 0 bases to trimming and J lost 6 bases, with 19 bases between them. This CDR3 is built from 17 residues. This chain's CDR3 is CASSQDRVGALRDTQYF. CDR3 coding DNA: TGCGCCAGCAGCCAAGATAGGGTAGGCGCACTTCGGGATACGCAGTATTTT.

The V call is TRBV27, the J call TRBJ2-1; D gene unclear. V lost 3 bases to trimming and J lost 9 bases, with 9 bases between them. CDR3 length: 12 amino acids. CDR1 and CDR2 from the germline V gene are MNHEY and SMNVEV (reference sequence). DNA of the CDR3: TGTGCCAGCAGTTTTAACCTTCGTGAGCAGTTCTTC. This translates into CASSFNLREQFF.

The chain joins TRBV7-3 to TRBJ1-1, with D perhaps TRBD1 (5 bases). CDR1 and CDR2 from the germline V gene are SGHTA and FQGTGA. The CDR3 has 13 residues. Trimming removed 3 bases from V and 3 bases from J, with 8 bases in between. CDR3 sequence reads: CASSFGGDTEAFF. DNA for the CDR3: TGTGCCAGCAGCTTTGGGGGTGACACTGAAGCTTTCTTT.

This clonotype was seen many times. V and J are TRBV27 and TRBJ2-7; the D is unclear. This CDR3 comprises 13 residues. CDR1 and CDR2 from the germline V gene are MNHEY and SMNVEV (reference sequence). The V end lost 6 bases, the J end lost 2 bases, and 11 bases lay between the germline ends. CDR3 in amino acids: CASSLREPYEQYF. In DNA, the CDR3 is TGTGCCAGCAGCTTAAGGGAACCCTACGAGCAGTACTTC.

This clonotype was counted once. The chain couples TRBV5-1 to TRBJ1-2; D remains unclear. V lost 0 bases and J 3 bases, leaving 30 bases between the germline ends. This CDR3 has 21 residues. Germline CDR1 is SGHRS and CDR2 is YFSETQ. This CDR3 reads CASSLGSLGELTSLPYYGYTF. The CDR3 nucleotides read TGCGCCAGCAGCTTGGGTTCCCTCGGGGAATTGACCTCATTACCCTACTATGGCTACACCTTC.

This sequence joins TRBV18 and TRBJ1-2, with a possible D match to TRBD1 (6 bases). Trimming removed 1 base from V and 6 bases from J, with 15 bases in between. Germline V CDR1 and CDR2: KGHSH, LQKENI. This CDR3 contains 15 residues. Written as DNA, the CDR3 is TGTGCCAGCTCACCACTTAGCGGACAGTCAAATGGCTACACCTTC. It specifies CASSPLSGQSNGYTF.

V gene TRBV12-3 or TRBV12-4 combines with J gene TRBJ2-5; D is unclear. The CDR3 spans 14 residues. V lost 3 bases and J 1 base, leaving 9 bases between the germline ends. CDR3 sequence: CASSFAQIQETQYF. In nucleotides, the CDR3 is TGTGCCAGCAGTTTCGCTCAGATCCAAGAGACCCAGTACTTC.

The CDR3 DNA reads as TGTGCCAGCAGCTTTGGCGGGAGGGGAGATTACAATGAGCAGTTCTTC. This encodes CASSFGGRGDYNEQFF. The chain couples TRBV7-9 to TRBJ2-1; 9 nucleotides match TRBD2. Unmatched junction bases numbered 7, after V lost 3 bases and J lost 4 bases. Germline-derived CDR1 and CDR2 are SEHNR and FQNEAQ (reference sequence). The CDR3 is made up of 16 amino acids.

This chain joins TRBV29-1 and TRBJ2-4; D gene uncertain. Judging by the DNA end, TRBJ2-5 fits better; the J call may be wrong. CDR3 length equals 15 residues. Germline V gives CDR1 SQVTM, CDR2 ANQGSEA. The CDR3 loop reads CSVEVVSLRQETQYF. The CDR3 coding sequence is TGCAGCGTTGAAGTCGTGAGCCTCAGACAAGAGACCCAGTACTTC.

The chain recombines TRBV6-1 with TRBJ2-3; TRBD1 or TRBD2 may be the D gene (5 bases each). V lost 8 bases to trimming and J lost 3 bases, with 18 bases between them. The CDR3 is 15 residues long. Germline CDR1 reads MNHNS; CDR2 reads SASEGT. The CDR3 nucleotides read TGTGCCAGCGCCCGGGACCCCAAAAGGACAGATACGCAGTATTTT. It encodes CASARDPKRTDTQYF.

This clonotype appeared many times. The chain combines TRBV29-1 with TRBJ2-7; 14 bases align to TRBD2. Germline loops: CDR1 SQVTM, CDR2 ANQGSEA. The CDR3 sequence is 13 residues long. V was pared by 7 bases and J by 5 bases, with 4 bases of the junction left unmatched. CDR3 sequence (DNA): TGCAGCGCAGGGACTAGCGGGAGTAACGAGCAGTACTTC. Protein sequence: CSAGTSGSNEQYF.

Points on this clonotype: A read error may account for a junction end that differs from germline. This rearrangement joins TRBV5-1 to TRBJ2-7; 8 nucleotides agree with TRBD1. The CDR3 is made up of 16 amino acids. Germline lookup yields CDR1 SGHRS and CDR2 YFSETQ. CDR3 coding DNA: TGTGCCAGCAGCCCAGGACAGGGAAGGAGCTCCTACGAGCAGTACTTC. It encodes CASSPGQGRSSYEQYF. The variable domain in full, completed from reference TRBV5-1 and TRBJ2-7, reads KAGVTQTPRYLIKTRGQQVTLSCSPISGHRSVSWYQQTPGQGLQFLFEYFSETQRNKGNFPGRFSGRQFSNSRSEMNVSTLELGDSALYLCASSPGQGRSSYEQYFGPGTRLTVT.